Listed below are T cell receptor beta chains from one sample, sequenced in a study of cytomegalovirus exposure and HLA in healthy donors. Sequencing used immunoSEQ multiplex PCR; TCRdb keeps in-frame clones, though not all of them. The sample shows some 150,000 clones, 75% to 85% of them seen only once. Sequencing was performed on PBMCs. The receptors come from a man aged 50 to 60 in good health and CMV-seropositive. Both conserved end residues are part of each CDR3. The order of the fields is J gene, V gene, clone size, D gene, CDR3 protein, CDR3 DNA. D genes are given only for firm matches. Expanded clones get a size class; other rows say once, few or many, or leave the size out.

j_gene: TRBJ1-2; v_gene: TRBV6-1; abundance: -; d_gene: -; CDR3aa: CASSEEDRLYGYTF; CDR3nt: TGTGCCAGCAGTGAAGAGGACAGACTCTATGGCTACACCTTC
j_gene: TRBJ2-1; v_gene: TRBV2; abundance: -; d_gene: -; CDR3aa: CARGGLGGNEQFF; CDR3nt: TGTGCCAGGGGAGGATTGGGAGGTAATGAGCAGTTCTTC
j_gene: TRBJ1-1; v_gene: TRBV4-1; abundance: few; d_gene: -; CDR3aa: CASSPLRGTKNTEAFF; CDR3nt: TGCGCCAGCAGCCCCCTACGGGGGACTAAGAACACTGAAGCTTTCTTT
j_gene: TRBJ2-3; v_gene: TRBV12-5; abundance: -; d_gene: -; CDR3aa: CASGPTPDAGPFRTDTQYF; CDR3nt: TGTGCTAGTGGACCTACCCCGGACGCGGGACCTTTCCGGACAGATACGCAGTATTTT
j_gene: TRBJ2-5; v_gene: TRBV7-9; abundance: -; d_gene: TRBD2; CDR3aa: CASTLLAGRQETQYF; CDR3nt: TGTGCCAGCACCCTTTTAGCGGGGCGACAAGAGACCCAGTACTTC
j_gene: TRBJ2-7; v_gene: TRBV25-1; abundance: -; d_gene: TRBD1; CDR3aa: CASSGVGRRDSYEQYF; CDR3nt: TGTGCCAGCAGTGGCGTGGGTCGCCGGGACAGCTACGAGCAGTACTTC
j_gene: TRBJ1-1; v_gene: TRBV18; abundance: -; d_gene: TRBD1; CDR3aa: CASSPGTGVSEAFF; CDR3nt: TGTGCCAGCTCACCCGGGACAGGGGTCTCTGAAGCTTTCTTT
j_gene: TRBJ2-7; v_gene: TRBV11-2; abundance: few; d_gene: -; CDR3aa: CASSPGAGTTYEQYF; CDR3nt: TGTGCCAGCAGCCCAGGGGCAGGGACCACCTACGAGCAGTACTTC
j_gene: TRBJ1-1; v_gene: TRBV30; abundance: -; d_gene: TRBD1; CDR3aa: CAWDRGEKNEAFF; CDR3nt: TGTGCCTGGGACAGGGGGGAAAAGAATGAAGCTTTCTTT
j_gene: TRBJ2-2; v_gene: TRBV30; abundance: -; d_gene: -; CDR3aa: CAWSRRGTGELFF; CDR3nt: TGTGCCTGGAGTCGTAGGGGCACCGGGGAGCTGTTTTTT
j_gene: TRBJ2-7; v_gene: TRBV2; abundance: once; d_gene: TRBD2; CDR3aa: CAKAGGDFNIDEQYF; CDR3nt: TGTGCGAAAGCCGGGGGGGATTTTAATATCGACGAGCAGTACTTC
j_gene: TRBJ2-1; v_gene: TRBV11-1; abundance: once; d_gene: -; CDR3aa: CASSPRVGEQFF; CDR3nt: TGTGCCAGCAGCCCGAGAGTCGGGGAGCAGTTCTTC
j_gene: TRBJ2-2; v_gene: TRBV15; abundance: -; d_gene: TRBD1; CDR3aa: CATSSLDRGLAGELFF; CDR3nt: TGTGCCACCAGCAGCCTGGACAGGGGGCTCGCCGGGGAGCTGTTTTTT
j_gene: TRBJ2-2; v_gene: TRBV5-6; abundance: -; d_gene: TRBD1; CDR3aa: CASSFLTGEISTGELFF; CDR3nt: TGTGCCAGCAGCTTCCTAACAGGGGAAATAAGTACCGGGGAGCTGTTTTTT
j_gene: TRBJ2-3; v_gene: TRBV18; abundance: -; d_gene: TRBD2; CDR3aa: CASSPLAGGTDTQYF; CDR3nt: TGTGCCAGCTCACCTCTAGCGGGAGGCACAGATACGCAGTATTTT
j_gene: TRBJ2-1; v_gene: TRBV19; abundance: -; d_gene: TRBD2; CDR3aa: CASTLLAGGGEQFF; CDR3nt: TGTGCCAGTACCCTACTAGCGGGAGGGGGTGAGCAGTTCTTC
j_gene: TRBJ2-1; v_gene: TRBV27; abundance: -; d_gene: -; CDR3aa: CASSPRRIPTGEQFF; CDR3nt: TGTGCCAGCAGTCCAAGACGAATCCCCACGGGGGAGCAGTTCTTC
j_gene: TRBJ2-3; v_gene: TRBV10-2; abundance: -; d_gene: -; CDR3aa: CASSGSSDTQYF; CDR3nt: TGCGCCAGCAGTGGGTCTAGCGACACGCAGTATTTT
j_gene: TRBJ2-3; v_gene: TRBV6-4; abundance: -; d_gene: TRBD2; CDR3aa: CASSERLAGGADTQYF; CDR3nt: TGTGCCAGCAGTGAAAGACTAGCGGGAGGTGCCGATACGCAGTATTTT
j_gene: TRBJ1-1; v_gene: TRBV5-4; abundance: once; d_gene: TRBD1; CDR3aa: CASSTNRGWGTEAFF; CDR3nt: TGTGCCAGCAGCACGAACAGGGGCTGGGGCACTGAAGCTTTCTTT
j_gene: TRBJ2-5; v_gene: TRBV15; abundance: -; d_gene: -; CDR3aa: CATSRDLTGPQEAQYF; CDR3nt: TGTGCCACCAGCAGAGACCTGACAGGCCCCCAAGAGGCCCAGTACTTC
j_gene: TRBJ1-3; v_gene: TRBV5-4; abundance: -; d_gene: -; CDR3aa: CASSLQRGASGNTIYF; CDR3nt: TGTGCCAGCAGCTTGCAGCGGGGGGCGTCTGGAAACACCATATATTTT
j_gene: TRBJ2-7; v_gene: TRBV4-1; abundance: -; d_gene: TRBD2; CDR3aa: CASSQAGGTTAHEQYF; CDR3nt: TGCGCCAGCAGCCAAGCGGGGGGGACCACGGCGCACGAGCAGTACTTC
j_gene: TRBJ2-7; v_gene: TRBV28; abundance: -; d_gene: -; CDR3aa: CASSRDILYEQYF; CDR3nt: TGTGCCAGCAGTCGGGACATACTTTACGAGCAGTACTTC
j_gene: TRBJ2-7; v_gene: TRBV27; abundance: -; d_gene: -; CDR3aa: CASSFFITYEQYF; CDR3nt: TGTGCCAGCAGTTTTTTCATCACCTACGAGCAGTACTTC
j_gene: TRBJ2-1; v_gene: TRBV29-1; abundance: -; d_gene: TRBD1; CDR3aa: CSGRTGYNEQFF; CDR3nt: TGCAGCGGACGGACAGGGTACAATGAGCAGTTCTTC
j_gene: TRBJ2-3; v_gene: TRBV10-1; abundance: -; d_gene: TRBD2; CDR3aa: CASSASGGTDTQYF; CDR3nt: TGCGCCAGCAGTGCGAGCGGGGGCACAGATACGCAGTATTTT
j_gene: TRBJ2-7; v_gene: TRBV6-1; abundance: -; d_gene: TRBD2; CDR3aa: CASSGTSGIDEQYF; CDR3nt: TGTGCCAGCAGTGGGACTAGCGGGATCGACGAGCAGTACTTC
j_gene: TRBJ2-7; v_gene: TRBV10-3; abundance: -; d_gene: -; CDR3aa: CAIGTGDYEQYF; CDR3nt: TGTGCCATCGGTACGGGTGACTACGAGCAGTACTTC
j_gene: TRBJ2-7; v_gene: TRBV5-1; abundance: -; d_gene: -; CDR3aa: CASSLGGTASEQYF; CDR3nt: TGCGCCAGCAGCTTGGGTGGGACTGCCTCCGAGCAGTACTTC
j_gene: TRBJ2-5; v_gene: TRBV5-5; abundance: -; d_gene: TRBD2; CDR3aa: CASSPLLAGVQETQYF; CDR3nt: TGTGCCAGCAGCCCGCTACTAGCGGGAGTTCAAGAGACCCAGTACTTC
j_gene: TRBJ1-1; v_gene: TRBV6-5; abundance: -; d_gene: TRBD1; CDR3aa: CASSYSKTRTGAFF; CDR3nt: TGTGCCAGCAGTTACTCGAAGACAAGGACAGGGGCTTTCTTT
j_gene: TRBJ1-4; v_gene: TRBV7-9; abundance: once; d_gene: TRBD1; CDR3aa: CASSPGQGAEKLFF; CDR3nt: TGTGCCAGCAGCCCGGGACAGGGTGCCGAAAAACTGTTTTTT
j_gene: TRBJ2-1; v_gene: TRBV15; abundance: -; d_gene: TRBD2; CDR3aa: CATSALANEQFF; CDR3nt: TGTGCCACCAGCGCACTAGCGAATGAGCAGTTCTTC
j_gene: TRBJ2-3; v_gene: TRBV5-1; abundance: -; d_gene: TRBD1; CDR3aa: CASSLGQGAGDTQYF; CDR3nt: TGCGCCAGCAGCCTGGGACAGGGGGCAGGAGATACGCAGTATTTT
j_gene: TRBJ2-1; v_gene: TRBV7-3; abundance: -; d_gene: TRBD2; CDR3aa: CASSRERESEQFF; CDR3nt: TGTGCCAGCAGCCGGGAGCGGGAGAGTGAGCAGTTCTTC
j_gene: TRBJ1-6; v_gene: TRBV5-6; abundance: -; d_gene: -; CDR3aa: CASSETGLAPLHF; CDR3nt: TGTGCCAGCAGCGAGACAGGTTTGGCACCCCTCCACTTT
j_gene: TRBJ1-5; v_gene: TRBV7-9; abundance: few; d_gene: TRBD1; CDR3aa: CASSQGGQPQHF; CDR3nt: TGTGCCAGCAGTCAGGGGGGACAGCCCCAGCATTTT
j_gene: TRBJ2-1; v_gene: TRBV19; abundance: -; d_gene: TRBD2; CDR3aa: CASSMDPGTSGRQFF; CDR3nt: TGTGCCAGTAGTATGGACCCGGGGACTAGCGGGAGACAGTTCTTC
j_gene: TRBJ2-3; v_gene: TRBV5-1; abundance: -; d_gene: -; CDR3aa: CASSGAVTDTQYF; CDR3nt: TGCGCCAGCAGCGGAGCGGTCACAGATACGCAGTATTTT
j_gene: TRBJ2-1; v_gene: TRBV27; abundance: -; d_gene: TRBD2; CDR3aa: CASRRPALAGGLDEQFF; CDR3nt: TGTGCCAGCAGGCGCCCCGCCCTAGCGGGAGGGCTCGATGAGCAGTTCTTC
j_gene: TRBJ1-1; v_gene: TRBV6-1; abundance: -; d_gene: -; CDR3aa: CASSSDTHDEAFF; CDR3nt: TGTGCCAGCAGCTCGGACACGCACGACGAAGCTTTCTTT
j_gene: TRBJ2-7; v_gene: TRBV21-1; abundance: -; d_gene: -; CDR3aa: CASSQTAGTATYEQYF; CDR3nt: TGTGCCAGCAGCCAAACGGCCGGGACAGCTACCTACGAGCAGTACTTC
j_gene: TRBJ2-4; v_gene: TRBV21-1; abundance: -; d_gene: -; CDR3aa: CASPNGITAKNIQYF; CDR3nt: TGTGCCAGCCCTAACGGGATAACAGCCAAAAACATTCAGTACTTC
j_gene: TRBJ2-1; v_gene: TRBV5-1; abundance: -; d_gene: TRBD2; CDR3aa: CANKLAADYNEQFF; CDR3nt: TGCGCCAATAAACTAGCGGCTGACTACAATGAGCAGTTCTTC
j_gene: TRBJ2-7; v_gene: TRBV28; abundance: -; d_gene: TRBD2; CDR3aa: CASSLSGAISYEQYF; CDR3nt: TGTGCCAGCAGTTTAAGCGGGGCAATCTCCTACGAGCAGTACTTC
j_gene: TRBJ2-7; v_gene: TRBV29-1; abundance: -; d_gene: TRBD1; CDR3aa: CSVATGQGFPEQYF; CDR3nt: TGCAGCGTAGCCACCGGACAGGGGTTTCCCGAGCAGTACTTC
j_gene: TRBJ2-5; v_gene: TRBV14; abundance: -; d_gene: TRBD2; CDR3aa: CASSQDLTSGSHF; CDR3nt: TGTGCCAGCAGCCAAGATCTGACTAGCGGGAGCCACTTC
j_gene: TRBJ1-6; v_gene: TRBV6-5; abundance: once; d_gene: TRBD1; CDR3aa: CASSFRDRDGSPLHF; CDR3nt: TGTGCCAGCAGTTTCCGGGACAGGGACGGCTCACCCCTCCACTTT
j_gene: TRBJ1-2; v_gene: TRBV11-2; abundance: -; d_gene: TRBD1; CDR3aa: CASSSRTGSYGYTF; CDR3nt: TGTGCCAGCAGCTCCCGGACAGGGTCCTATGGCTACACCTTC
j_gene: TRBJ2-3; v_gene: TRBV5-1; abundance: -; d_gene: -; CDR3aa: CASTEVAESTDTQYF; CDR3nt: TGCGCCAGCACGGAGGTAGCGGAGAGCACAGATACGCAGTATTTT
j_gene: TRBJ1-1; v_gene: TRBV15; abundance: -; d_gene: -; CDR3aa: CATSRRQDTEAFF; CDR3nt: TGTGCCACCAGCAGAAGACAGGACACTGAAGCTTTCTTT
j_gene: TRBJ2-2; v_gene: TRBV10-1; abundance: -; d_gene: TRBD1; CDR3aa: CASARTGENTGELFF; CDR3nt: TGCGCCAGCGCCCGGACAGGAGAGAACACCGGGGAGCTGTTTTTT